A selection of T cell receptor beta chains follows, all from one sample in a study of type 1 regulatory T cells. From the reads, TCRdb called clonotypes with MiXCR, one entry per CDR3 protein. Of about 100,000 distinct CDR3 sequences listed, 25% to 40% are singletons. Source material: CD4+ T cells, either the whole sample or a sorted fraction (not recorded which). The receptors here all came from a human donor in good health. The CDR3 runs from the conserved cysteine through the conserved F or W. The D gene is left open where the match is weak. Clone size is shown for a subset of rows, as once, few, many or a class of expanded clone.

j_gene	v_gene	abundance	d_gene	CDR3aa	CDR3nt
TRBJ1-2	TRBV4-1	few	NA	CASSQDLETTYYGYTF	TGCGCCAGCAGCCAAGATTTGGAGACCACGTACTATGGCTACACCTTC
TRBJ2-7	TRBV7-9	NA	NA	CASSLLQGMEYF	TGTGCCAGCAGCTTACTTCAGGGAATGGAGTACTTC
TRBJ2-1	TRBV9	NA	TRBD2	CASSGAGGVGTSFHNEQFF	TGTGCCAGCAGCGGAGCGGGAGGGGTGGGGACTAGTTTCCACAATGAGCAGTTCTTC
TRBJ1-3	TRBV3-1	NA	NA	CASSQVFPDYTIYF	TGTGCCAGCAGCCAAGTGTTCCCGGACTACACCATATATTTT
TRBJ2-5	TRBV20-1	NA	NA	CSASTSMVGETQYF	TGCAGTGCGAGTACTAGTATGGTTGGGGAGACCCAGTACTTC
TRBJ1-5	TRBV20-1	NA	NA	CSASIGPRGDQPQHF	TGCAGTGCCTCCATTGGGCCTCGTGGGGATCAGCCCCAGCATTTT
TRBJ1-3	TRBV12-3/TRBV12-4	NA	NA	CASSRQVSSGNTIYF	TGTGCCAGCAGTCGACAGGTTAGCTCTGGAAACACCATATATTTT
TRBJ2-3	TRBV14	NA	NA	CASSQTGTPRDTQYF	TGTGCCAGCAGCCAAACCGGGACCCCCAGAGATACGCAGTATTTT
TRBJ2-6	TRBV12-3/TRBV12-4	few	NA	CASRHRDGAFTSWANVLTF	TGTGCCAGCAGACATCGGGACGGAGCTTTTACCTCTTGGGCCAACGTCCTGACTTTC
TRBJ2-5	TRBV19	NA	NA	CASSMGVSQETQYF	TGTGCCAGTAGTATGGGGGTTAGCCAAGAGACCCAGTACTTC
TRBJ2-2	TRBV7-8	few	NA	CASSPRSFTGELFF	TGTGCCAGCAGCCCACGTAGTTTCACCGGGGAGCTGTTTTTT
TRBJ1-1	TRBV5-1	NA	NA	CASSLLQDTEAFF	TGCGCCAGCAGCTTGCTCCAGGACACTGAAGCTTTCTTT
TRBJ1-6	TRBV29-1	few	TRBD1	CSVSTGESYNSPLHF	TGCAGCGTCTCGACAGGGGAATCCTATAATTCACCCCTCCACTTT
TRBJ2-5	TRBV5-1	few	TRBD2	CASSLVRRTSGSDGETQYF	TGCGCCAGCAGCTTGGTAAGACGGACTAGCGGGAGTGATGGAGAGACCCAGTACTTC
TRBJ1-1	TRBV29-1	NA	NA	CSGWDGRYTEAFF	TGCAGCGGTTGGGACGGTAGGTACACTGAAGCTTTCTTT
TRBJ2-1	TRBV5-5	few	NA	CASSLEQGIGYNEQFF	TGTGCCAGCAGCCTCGAACAGGGAATCGGCTACAATGAGCAGTTCTTC
TRBJ2-3	TRBV7-2	NA	NA	CASKYGGMGIDTQYF	TGTGCCAGCAAGTATGGCGGGATGGGCATCGATACGCAGTATTTT
TRBJ1-1	TRBV7-3	NA	TRBD1	CASSLSTGVNTEAFF	TGTGCCAGCAGCTTAAGCACAGGGGTGAACACTGAAGCTTTCTTT
TRBJ2-7	TRBV7-2	few	NA	CASSPGAGRYEQYF	TGTGCCAGCAGCCCCGGGGCAGGCAGATACGAGCAGTACTTC
TRBJ1-5	TRBV7-8	NA	NA	CASSGVGQPQHF	TGTGCCAGCAGCGGCGTCGGCCAGCCCCAGCATTTT
TRBJ2-1	TRBV5-1	NA	TRBD2	CASRREAGSNNEQFF	TGCGCCAGCCGTCGGGAAGCGGGATCTAACAATGAGCAGTTCTTC
TRBJ2-3	TRBV29-1	few	TRBD2	CSGTGSEKRGVSTDTQYF	TGCAGCGGTACGGGTTCCGAAAAGCGGGGGGTTAGCACAGATACGCAGTATTTT
TRBJ1-5	TRBV5-1	NA	NA	CASSLTGTDQNQPQHF	TGCGCCAGCAGCTTGACTGGGACGGACCAAAATCAGCCCCAGCATTTT
TRBJ1-1	TRBV14	once	NA	CASSQAKGTEAFF	TGTGCCAGCAGCCAAGCGAAGGGGACTGAAGCTTTCTTT
TRBJ1-1	TRBV15	NA	TRBD1	CATSRDLGQGARNTEAFF	TGTGCCACCAGCAGAGATCTGGGACAGGGGGCAAGGAACACTGAAGCTTTCTTT
TRBJ2-5	TRBV10-2	few	NA	CASSGSLGAQETQYF	TGCGCCAGCAGTGGGTCTTTGGGGGCCCAAGAGACCCAGTACTTC
TRBJ2-1	TRBV6-5	NA	TRBD2	CASSLISSGRLSYNEQFF	TGTGCCAGCAGTTTAATTTCCAGCGGGAGGCTCTCCTACAATGAGCAGTTCTTC
TRBJ2-2	TRBV7-9	NA	NA	CASTEGFQGRVTGELFF	TGTGCCAGCACTGAAGGGTTCCAGGGAAGAGTAACCGGGGAGCTGTTTTTT
TRBJ2-7	TRBV7-8	NA	TRBD2	CASSPSLLAESYEQYF	TGTGCCAGCAGCCCCTCGCTGCTAGCGGAGTCCTACGAGCAGTACTTC
TRBJ1-1	TRBV28	few	NA	CASSLSGSGNPEAFF	TGTGCCAGCAGTTTAAGTGGGTCAGGGAACCCTGAAGCTTTCTTT
TRBJ2-3	TRBV20-1	few	NA	CSASRDTSTDTQYF	TGCAGTGCTAGTAGGGACACTAGCACAGATACGCAGTATTTT
TRBJ2-1	TRBV7-2	NA	TRBD2	CASSATTGGSLNEQFF	TGTGCCAGCAGCGCGACGACGGGCGGGAGTCTGAATGAGCAGTTCTTC
TRBJ1-2	TRBV7-3	NA	TRBD1	CASSPGTAANYGYTF	TGTGCCAGCAGCCCCGGGACAGCAGCTAACTATGGCTACACCTTC
TRBJ1-2	TRBV20-1	many	NA	CSASPGSLQAIYTF	TGCAGTGCTAGTCCGGGGTCGTTACAGGCGATCTACACCTTC
TRBJ2-3	TRBV3-1	few	NA	CASSQDRVDPQYF	TGTGCCAGCAGCCAAGATAGGGTAGACCCCCAGTATTTT
TRBJ2-7	TRBV29-1	NA	TRBD2	CSVREAPGPPYEQYF	TGCAGCGTTCGGGAGGCCCCCGGGCCCCCCTACGAGCAGTACTTC
TRBJ2-1	TRBV24-1	NA	TRBD2	CATSDPATSGSRGVSYNEQFF	TGTGCCACCAGTGACCCAGCCACTAGCGGATCAAGAGGAGTGTCCTACAATGAGCAGTTCTTC
TRBJ2-7	TRBV14	few	TRBD2	CASSARSLGLAGVDF	TGTGCCAGCAGCGCCCGGTCTCTCGGACTAGCGGGGGTTGACTTC
TRBJ2-2	TRBV27	NA	TRBD2	CASSLFAGGGGELFF	TGTGCCAGCAGTTTATTTGCGGGAGGGGGCGGGGAGCTGTTTTTT
TRBJ2-5	TRBV5-1	NA	NA	CASSDSMGQETQYF	TGCGCCAGCAGCGATAGTATGGGACAAGAGACCCAGTACTTC
TRBJ2-1	TRBV6-6	NA	TRBD2	CASIRGLAGHNEQFF	TGTGCCAGCATAAGAGGACTAGCGGGGCACAATGAGCAGTTCTTC
TRBJ2-1	TRBV3-1	NA	NA	CASSPMGDEQFF	TGTGCCAGCAGCCCCATGGGGGATGAGCAGTTCTTC